The 24 T cell receptor beta chains in this list originate from one sample, sequenced in a study of vaccination effects on CD4 cells after COVID-19. No antigen has been identified for these receptors. Sequencing used immunoSEQ multiplex PCR; TCRdb keeps in-frame clones, though not all of them. This sample has 42,000 or so clones, with approximately 77% found just once. Before sequencing took place, the ViraFEST assay used viral peptide pools to expand antigen-specific CD4+ T cells. Following a roughly ten-day culture, CD4+ T cells were purified. Infection with SARS-CoV-2 occurred in the person between March and December 2020, and PCR confirmed it. The specimen was CD4+ T cells from PBMCs cultured with a peptide pool, collected before COVID-19 vaccination. Receptors were obtained from a human donor who had a prior SARS-CoV-2 infection.

The chain recombines TRBV7-2 with TRBJ1-1; 7 nucleotides align to TRBD1. CDR1 and CDR2 from the germline V gene are SGHTA and FQGNSA. This CDR3 region has 13 residues. With V trimmed by 4 bases and J by 11 bases, 10 bases remained unmatched. The CDR3 DNA follows: TGTGCCAGCAGCTCGAGGTCAGGGGGAGAGGCTTTCTTT. Protein: CASSSRSGGEAFF.

This clone appeared a few times. The rearrangement uses TRBV11-3 and TRBJ2-7; TRBD1 or TRBD2 may be the D gene (5 bases each). The germline CDR1 and CDR2 sequences are SGHNT and YENEEA. V lost 3 bases to trimming and J lost 0 bases, with 15 bases between them. The CDR3 consists of 16 residues. The CDR3 protein is CASSLGTAPVSYEQYF. CDR3 DNA: TGTGCCAGCAGCTTGGGGACGGCCCCTGTCTCCTACGAGCAGTACTTC.

This chain links TRBV7-6 with TRBJ2-7; 8 bases are shared with TRBD2. Germline V gene lookup returns CDR1 SGHVS and CDR2 FNYEAQ. With V trimmed by 5 bases and J by 0 bases, 9 bases remained unmatched. There are 16 residues in the CDR3. In DNA, the CDR3 is TGTGCCAGCAGCCCCCCGCTCAGCGGGAGCTCCTACGAGCAGTACTTC. Protein sequence: CASSPPLSGSSYEQYF.

The V call is TRBV18, the J call TRBJ1-5; TRBD1 might be the D (5 bases). Germline assignment: CDR1 KGHSH and CDR2 LQKENI. V was cut by 1 base and J by 5 bases, with 12 bases left in between. The CDR3 extends over 15 amino acids. The CDR3 sequence is CASSPRAGRDQPQHF. CDR3 nucleotides: TGTGCCAGCTCACCACGGGCGGGGCGAGATCAGCCCCAGCATTTT.

V is TRBV18 and J is TRBJ2-3, with TRBD1 identical over 9 bases. The CDR3 contains 16 residues. Germline CDR1 KGHSH, CDR2 LQKENI. V lost 0 bases and J lost 3; bases outside the gene matches: 4. CDR3 nucleotides: TGTGCCAGCTCACCACCAGAGACAGGGGGGACAGATACGCAGTATTTT. Translation: CASSPPETGGTDTQYF.

This clone was counted between two and nine times. This chain joins TRBV5-1 and TRBJ2-3, with D unresolved. This CDR3 contains 13 residues. V lost 0 bases to trimming and J lost 5 bases, with 7 bases between them. Germline values: CDR1 SGHRS, CDR2 YFSETQ. The CDR3 nucleotides read TGCGCCAGCAGCTTGGTGCCTGAAGATACGCAGTATTTT. Protein: CASSLVPEDTQYF.

CDR3 DNA: TGTGCCAGCAGAGACAGGGGAAACTATGGCTACACCTTC. Amino acids: CASRDRGNYGYTF. V usage is TRBV6-6 and J usage is TRBJ1-2; TRBD1 aligns across 8 bases. The V and J ends lost 6 bases and 2 bases, in that order; junction bases with no gene match: 2. The CDR3 covers 13 residues. Germline V gives CDR1 MNHNY, CDR2 SVGAGI (reference sequence).

This clone was detected only once. The V call is TRBV5-4, the J call TRBJ2-5; a possible D gene is TRBD2 (7 bases). This CDR3 is built from 16 residues. Between the trimmed V and J ends, which lost 0 bases and 5 bases, there was a span of 17 bases. CDR1 SGHNT and CDR2 YYREEE come from the germline V gene (reference sequence). This CDR3 reads CASSLGRGGRRETQYF. The CDR3 region has the DNA TGTGCCAGCAGCTTGGGGAGGGGGGGTCGTCGGGAGACCCAGTACTTC.

J is TRBJ2-3 and V is TRBV5-1; TRBD2 agrees at 7 bases. The trim removed 0 bases at V and 0 bases at J, leaving 7 bases unmatched. CDR3 size: 17 residues. Germline V lookup: CDR1 SGHRS, CDR2 YFSETQ. CDR3 amino acids: CASSLEDGGSSTDTQYF. The CDR3 DNA follows: TGCGCCAGCAGCTTGGAAGACGGCGGGAGTAGCACAGATACGCAGTATTTT.

V is TRBV5-8 and J is TRBJ1-5; D possibly corresponds to TRBD1 (5 bases). V was pared by 7 bases and J by 0 bases, with 14 bases between. The CDR3 is 15 amino acids. CDR1 is SGHTS and CDR2 is YDEGEE in the germline V gene. CDR3 DNA sequence: TGTGCCAGCGGTGCCGGGGCGTATAGCAATCAGCCCCAGCATTTT. Protein: CASGAGAYSNQPQHF.

This clone turned up a few times. In DNA, the CDR3 is TGTGCCAGCTCCCTAGGTGGACTAGCGGGAGAGCAGTTCTTC. The encoded protein is CASSLGGLAGEQFF. The chain has TRBV18 and TRBJ2-1, with TRBD2 matching 12 bases. The CDR3 is 14 amino acids. The trim removed 6 bases at V and 10 bases at J, leaving 7 bases unmatched. Germline V lookup: CDR1 KGHSH, CDR2 LQKENI.

In DNA, the CDR3 is TGTGCCAGCAGCTTAATGGCGGCGGTCGAGCAGTACTTC. Protein product: CASSLMAAVEQYF. V gene TRBV7-8 combines with J gene TRBJ2-7; no definite D call. This CDR3 comprises 13 residues. V lost 2 bases, J lost 6 bases, and 11 bases lay in between. Germline V gene lookup returns CDR1 SGHVS and CDR2 FQNEAQ.

The J gene is TRBJ2-7, the V gene TRBV3-1 (or the pseudogene TRBV3-2), with 8 bases aligning to TRBD2. With V trimmed by 3 bases and J by 0 bases, 4 bases remained unmatched. CDR3 length equals 15 residues. Germline V gene data show CDR1 as LGHDT and CDR2 as YNNKEL (reference sequence). CDR3 region: CASSQVAGYSYEQYF. The CDR3 DNA reads as TGTGCCAGCAGCCAGGTAGCGGGATACTCCTACGAGCAGTACTTC.

The J gene is TRBJ2-5, the V gene TRBV5-1, with 7 bases fitting TRBD2. The CDR3 spans 16 residues. Trimming cost V 0 bases and J 5 bases; bases outside gene matches: 10. In germline, CDR1 is SGHRS, CDR2 YFSETQ. The CDR3 is CASSLVSGGNRETQYF. CDR3 DNA sequence: TGCGCCAGCAGCTTGGTCTCGGGGGGTAACCGGGAGACCCAGTACTTC.

The V and J genes are TRBV5-4 and TRBJ2-5, with 10 bases aligning to TRBD1. V was pared by 4 bases and J by 2 bases, with 2 bases of the junction left unmatched. The CDR3 is made up of 14 amino acids. Per the germline V gene, CDR1 is SGHNT and CDR2 is YYREEE (reference sequence). The CDR3 loop reads CASSQGQGQETQYF. The CDR3 region has the DNA TGTGCCAGCAGCCAGGGACAGGGGCAAGAGACCCAGTACTTC.

This clone is large in the sample. Here the CDR3 reads CASRRRVDQPQHF. CDR3 nucleotide sequence: TGTGCCAGCAGACGACGGGTGGATCAGCCCCAGCATTTT. This chain joins TRBV12-3 or TRBV12-4 and TRBJ1-5, with D hard to call. CDR3 length equals 13 residues. V lost 6 bases and J lost 5, with 11 bases in between.

V gene TRBV12-3 or TRBV12-4 combines with J gene TRBJ2-1; possible D gene TRBD2, 5 bases. V lost 7 bases and J lost 9, with 13 bases in between. The CDR3 sequence is 12 residues long. Here the CDR3 DNA reads TGTGCCAGCACTAAACTAGTTGGTGAGCAGTTCTTC. Translating gives CASTKLVGEQFF.

This chain joins TRBV9 and TRBJ1-6; 7 nucleotides align to TRBD1. This CDR3 spans 16 amino acids. Germline trimming cut 0 bases from V and 4 bases from J; bases unmatched to any gene: 4. The germline V gene has CDR1 SGDLS and CDR2 YYNGEE. The CDR3 nucleotides read TGTGCCAGCAGCGTAGGGGACAGTCAATATAATTCACCCCTCCACTTT. Translated: CASSVGDSQYNSPLHF.

This clone was recorded once. V usage is TRBV3-1 (or the pseudogene TRBV3-2) and J usage is TRBJ2-3; maybe TRBD2 (5 bases). The germline V gene has CDR1 LGHDT and CDR2 YNNKEL (reference sequence). The germline V and J ends were trimmed by 4 bases and 0 bases, with 11 bases remaining between them. The CDR3 covers 15 residues. The CDR3 coding sequence is TGTGCCAGCAGCCCCACTAGGGATAGCACAGATACGCAGTATTTT. Amino acid sequence: CASSPTRDSTDTQYF.

This chain links TRBV5-5 with TRBJ1-1, with D maybe TRBD1 (6 bases). V lost 0 bases to trimming and J lost 6 bases, with 18 bases between them. The CDR3 totals 16 residues. Germline V lookup: CDR1 SGHKS, CDR2 YYEKEE (reference sequence). DNA of the CDR3: TGTGCCAGCAGCTTGGTTCCTCGGCAGGGGTCACCTGAAGCTTTCTTT. It codes for CASSLVPRQGSPEAFF.

The chain has TRBV7-2 and TRBJ1-5; tentative D call: TRBD1 (5 bases). The CDR3 runs to 15 residues. CDR1 and CDR2 (germline): SGHTA, FQGNSA. Trimming removed 2 bases at V and 6 bases at J, with 14 bases between. The CDR3, as DNA: TGTGCCAGCAGCTTATTATCCCTGGGGGGTCAGCCCCAGCATTTT. Encoded protein: CASSLLSLGGQPQHF. Using reference TRBV7-2 and TRBJ1-5 for the parts outside the CDR3, the full variable domain is GAGVSQSPSNKVTEKGKDVELRCDPISGHTALYWYRQSLGQGLEFLIYFQGNSAPDKSGLPSDRFSAERTGGSVSTLTIQRTQQEDSAVYLCASSLLSLGGQPQHFGDGTRLSIL.

The CDR3 reads CAISESNNRGFEGPQHF. CDR3 DNA: TGTGCCATCAGTGAGTCGAATAACAGAGGGTTTGAAGGGCCCCAGCATTTT. The chain carries TRBV10-3 and TRBJ1-5; D not resolved. Germline V CDR1 and CDR2: ENHRY, SYGVKD. There are 17 residues in the CDR3. V gave up 0 bases and J gave up 9 bases, with 21 bases separating them.

This rearrangement joins TRBV6-2 or TRBV6-3 to TRBJ2-7, with TRBD1 matching 8 bases. V was pared by 6 bases and J by 1 base, with 14 bases of the junction left unmatched. Looked up from germline, CDR1 is MNHEY and CDR2 is SVGEGT. The CDR3 consists of 17 residues. The CDR3 loop is CASSIDQGAHPSYEQYF. The CDR3 DNA is TGTGCCAGCAGCATAGACCAGGGGGCACACCCATCCTACGAGCAGTACTTC.

The rearrangement joins TRBV5-6 to TRBJ2-7; 8 bases fit TRBD1. The CDR3 sequence is 14 residues long. Germline CDR1 and CDR2: SGHDT and YYEEEE. V lost 4 bases, J lost 2 bases, and 5 bases stayed unmatched. The CDR3 sequence is CASSTQGVTYEQYF. For the CDR3, the DNA is TGTGCCAGCAGCACACAGGGGGTTACCTACGAGCAGTACTTC.